The rows below give T cell receptor beta chains drawn from one sample of a study of blood T cell repertoires in COVID-19. The method was immunoSEQ multiplex PCR; TCRdb's version includes in-frame clones alone and lacks a portion of them. The sample shows tens of thousands of clones, roughly 84% of them seen only once. Sequencing was performed on peripheral blood. The receptors come from a human donor in a cohort sampled during active COVID-19. CDR3s include the opening cysteine and the closing phenylalanine or tryptophan. The order of the fields is CDR3 protein, CDR3 DNA, D gene, clone size, J gene, V gene. The D gene is left open where the match is weak. Where a row states a size, it is once, few, many or the class of an expanded clone; other rows omit it.

CASSETGMAFF	TGTGCCAGCAGTGAGACAGGGATGGCTTTCTTT	TRBD1	.	TRBJ1-1	TRBV6-1
CASMGRPNYGYTF	TGTGCCAGTATGGGCAGACCAAACTATGGCTACACCTTC	.	.	TRBJ1-2	TRBV19
CASRWGGSSYNEQFF	TGTGCCAGCAGATGGGGCGGGAGCTCCTACAATGAGCAGTTCTTC	TRBD2	.	TRBJ2-1	TRBV2
CASSYGAADTEAFF	TGTGCCAGCAGTTACGGGGCGGCGGACACTGAAGCTTTCTTT	.	.	TRBJ1-1	TRBV6-5
CASAGGRTQYF	TGTGCCAGCGCGGGGGGCCGGACCCAGTACTTC	TRBD2	.	TRBJ2-5	TRBV12-3/TRBV12-4
CATGNTVNTEAFF	TGTGCCACTGGCAACACAGTGAACACTGAAGCTTTCTTT	.	.	TRBJ1-1	TRBV15
CASNENYGNIQYF	TGTGCCAGCAATGAGAACTACGGAAACATTCAGTACTTC	.	once	TRBJ2-4	TRBV28
CASSLAGTSGNTGELFF	TGCGCCAGCAGCTTGGCCGGGACTAGCGGAAACACCGGGGAGCTGTTTTTT	TRBD2	.	TRBJ2-2	TRBV5-1
CASSWTGNEQYF	TGCGCCAGCAGCTGGACAGGTAACGAGCAGTACTTC	TRBD1	.	TRBJ2-7	TRBV5-1
CSANRGGETQYF	TGCAGCGCAAACAGGGGTGGAGAGACCCAGTACTTC	TRBD1	.	TRBJ2-5	TRBV29-1
CASSLRGDTGELFF	TGTGCCAGCAGCTTGCGAGGAGACACCGGGGAGCTGTTTTTT	.	.	TRBJ2-2	TRBV5-8
CASSETGNNSPLHF	TGTGCCAGCAGTGAGACAGGGAATAATTCACCCCTCCACTTT	TRBD1	many	TRBJ1-6	TRBV6-1
CASSPSPRITDTQYF	TGTGCCAGCAGTCCTAGCCCACGTATCACAGATACGCAGTATTTT	.	.	TRBJ2-3	TRBV3-1/TRBV3-2
CASSLSWGEGETQYF	TGTGCCAGCAGCTTGTCATGGGGGGAGGGAGAGACCCAGTACTTC	TRBD2	.	TRBJ2-5	TRBV5-5
CASSAPAGRSLNYGYTF	TGTGCCAGCAGCGCCCCAGCGGGACGGTCGCTTAACTATGGCTACACCTTC	.	once	TRBJ1-2	TRBV11-2
CASREEDRRNQPQHF	TGTGCCAGCAGGGAAGAGGACAGGAGAAATCAGCCCCAGCATTTT	TRBD1	.	TRBJ1-5	TRBV6-1
CASSTPGLAGYEQYF	TGTGCCAGCAGTACCCCCGGACTAGCGGGCTACGAGCAGTACTTC	TRBD2	few	TRBJ2-7	TRBV28
CASSDKLAGGPADTQYF	TGTGCCAGCAGTGATAAGCTAGCGGGGGGGCCTGCAGATACGCAGTATTTT	TRBD2	.	TRBJ2-3	TRBV25-1
CASSQISGGAEQYF	TGTGCCAGCAGCCAAATATCTGGGGGGGCCGAGCAGTACTTC	.	.	TRBJ2-7	TRBV4-2
CASSLRDRGRGDTQYF	TGTGCCAGCAGCCTCCGGGACAGGGGGCGCGGGGATACGCAGTATTTT	TRBD1	.	TRBJ2-3	TRBV7-2
CASSPVGTGGWEPQHF	TGTGCCAGCTCACCAGTGGGGACAGGGGGCTGGGAGCCCCAGCATTTT	TRBD1	.	TRBJ1-5	TRBV18
CASSPYLRNEQFF	TGTGCCAGCAGTCCCTATTTGCGAAATGAGCAGTTCTTC	.	few	TRBJ2-1	TRBV27
CASSLGGNRGSPSF	TGCGCCAGCAGCTTGGGTGGCAATAGGGGTTCCCCGTCGTTT	.	.	TRBJ2-3	TRBV5-1
CASSFPVGLTNTGELFF	TGTGCCAGCAGCTTCCCAGTGGGACTAACGAACACCGGGGAGCTGTTTTTT	TRBD2	.	TRBJ2-2	TRBV7-8
CASSSGGEPQETQYF	TGTGCCAGCAGCTCCGGTGGGGAGCCCCAAGAGACCCAGTACTTC	.	.	TRBJ2-5	TRBV28
CASSLGTGAQETQYF	TGCGCCAGCAGCCTCGGGACAGGAGCCCAAGAGACCCAGTACTTC	TRBD1	.	TRBJ2-5	TRBV5-1
CASSPNTYNTEAFF	TGTGCCAGCAGTCCCAATACATATAACACTGAAGCTTTCTTT	.	.	TRBJ1-1	TRBV28
CASSMRTGREQYF	TGTGCCAGTAGTATGAGGACAGGGCGCGAGCAGTACTTC	TRBD1	.	TRBJ2-7	TRBV19
CASLTDQETQYF	TGTGCCAGCTTAACGGACCAAGAGACCCAGTACTTC	.	.	TRBJ2-5	TRBV2
CASSPKETQYF	TGTGCCAGCAGCCCAAAAGAGACCCAGTACTTC	.	.	TRBJ2-5	TRBV7-2
CASRGTGTYEQYF	TGTGCCAGCAGAGGAACAGGTACCTACGAGCAGTACTTC	.	.	TRBJ2-7	TRBV12-3/TRBV12-4
CSVGSDSPEAFF	TGCAGCGTTGGTTCGGACAGTCCTGAAGCTTTCTTT	.	.	TRBJ1-1	TRBV29-1
CASSTGTEQETQYF	TGTGCCAGCAGCACCGGGACAGAACAAGAGACCCAGTACTTC	TRBD1	.	TRBJ2-5	TRBV11-1
CASSLWVAGARDTQYF	TGTGCCAGCAGCTTGTGGGTAGCGGGGGCCAGAGATACGCAGTATTTT	TRBD2	.	TRBJ2-3	TRBV5-6
CASSAVLAGGQETQYF	TGTGCCAGCAGTGCTGTTTTAGCGGGGGGCCAAGAGACCCAGTACTTC	TRBD2	.	TRBJ2-5	TRBV2
CASSLGGGTEAFF	TGTGCCAGCAGCTTAGGAGGCGGAACTGAAGCTTTCTTT	.	once	TRBJ1-1	TRBV7-9
CASSTGQSSYNEQFF	TGCGCCAGCAGCACCGGACAGAGCTCCTACAATGAGCAGTTCTTC	.	.	TRBJ2-1	TRBV5-1
CASSYSVARGAFF	TGTGCCAGCAGTTACTCAGTCGCCCGGGGAGCTTTCTTT	.	.	TRBJ1-1	TRBV6-2/TRBV6-3
CASSVGHPNTEAFF	TGTGCCAGTAGTGTTGGACACCCGAACACTGAAGCTTTCTTT	.	.	TRBJ1-1	TRBV19
CASSSTSGGAYEQYF	TGTGCCAGCAGTTCGACTAGCGGGGGGGCCTACGAGCAGTACTTC	TRBD2	once	TRBJ2-7	TRBV27
CASSPDIDHYNEQFF	TGCGCCAGCAGTCCGGACATCGATCACTACAATGAGCAGTTCTTC	.	.	TRBJ2-1	TRBV4-3
CASKEFMNTEAFF	TGTGCCAGCAAAGAGTTCATGAACACTGAAGCTTTCTTT	.	few	TRBJ1-1	TRBV11-2
CASSVDRVIYEKLFF	TGTGCCAGCAGTGTCGACAGGGTTATTTATGAAAAACTGTTTTTT	TRBD1	.	TRBJ1-4	TRBV25-1
CASSPWRGRSGANVLTF	TGTGCCAGCAGTCCGTGGCGCGGTCGCTCTGGGGCCAACGTCCTGACTTTC	.	many	TRBJ2-6	TRBV25-1